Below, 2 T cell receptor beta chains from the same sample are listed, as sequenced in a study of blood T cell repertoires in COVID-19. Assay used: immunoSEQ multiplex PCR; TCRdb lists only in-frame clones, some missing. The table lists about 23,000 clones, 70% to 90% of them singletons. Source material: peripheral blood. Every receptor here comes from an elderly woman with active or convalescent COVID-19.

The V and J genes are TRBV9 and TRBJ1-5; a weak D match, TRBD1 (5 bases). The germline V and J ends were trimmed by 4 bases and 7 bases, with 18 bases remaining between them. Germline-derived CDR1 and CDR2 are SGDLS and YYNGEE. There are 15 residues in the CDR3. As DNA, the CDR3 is TGTGCCAGCAGCCCTCATGGGGGGGAACACCAGCCCCAGCATTTT. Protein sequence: CASSPHGGEHQPQHF.

CDR3 nucleotide sequence: TGTGCCAGCAGTTCACCGGGACAGGGGAACACTGAAGCTTTCTTT. Amino acid sequence: CASSSPGQGNTEAFF. The chain joins TRBV27 to TRBJ1-1, with 9 bases lining up with TRBD1. Germline trimming cut 4 bases from V and 1 base from J; bases unmatched to any gene: 4. The CDR3 has 15 amino acids. Looked up from germline, CDR1 is MNHEY and CDR2 is SMNVEV (reference sequence).